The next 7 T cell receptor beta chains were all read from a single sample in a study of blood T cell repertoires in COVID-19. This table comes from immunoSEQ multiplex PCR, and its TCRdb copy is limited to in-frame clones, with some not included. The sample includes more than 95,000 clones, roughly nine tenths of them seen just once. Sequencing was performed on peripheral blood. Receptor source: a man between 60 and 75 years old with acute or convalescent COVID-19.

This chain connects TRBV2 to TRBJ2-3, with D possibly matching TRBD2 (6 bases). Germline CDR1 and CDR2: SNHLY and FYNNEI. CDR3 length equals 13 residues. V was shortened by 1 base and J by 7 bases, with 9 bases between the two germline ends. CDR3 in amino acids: CASSEVGGYTQYF. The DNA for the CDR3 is TGTGCCAGCAGTGAAGTGGGGGGTTATACGCAGTATTTT.

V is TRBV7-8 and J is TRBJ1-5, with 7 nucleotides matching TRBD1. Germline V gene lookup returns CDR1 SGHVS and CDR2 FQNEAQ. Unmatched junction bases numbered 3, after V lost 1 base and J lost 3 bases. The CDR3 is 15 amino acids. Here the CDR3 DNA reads TGTGCCAGCAGCTTAGGACAGGGCAACAATCAGCCCCAGCATTTT. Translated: CASSLGQGNNQPQHF.

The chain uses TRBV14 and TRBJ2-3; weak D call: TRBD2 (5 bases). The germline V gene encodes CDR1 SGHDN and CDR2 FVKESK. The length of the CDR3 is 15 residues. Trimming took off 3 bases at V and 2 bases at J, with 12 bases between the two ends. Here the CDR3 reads CASSHPTRFTDTQYF. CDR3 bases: TGTGCCAGCAGCCACCCAACTAGATTCACAGATACGCAGTATTTT.

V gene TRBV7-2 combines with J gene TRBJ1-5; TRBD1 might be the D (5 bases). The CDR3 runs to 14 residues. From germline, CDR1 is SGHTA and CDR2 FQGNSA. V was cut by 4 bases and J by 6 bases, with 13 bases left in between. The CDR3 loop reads CASSSDSRGQPQHF. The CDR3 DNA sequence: TGTGCCAGCAGCTCAGACAGTCGCGGTCAGCCCCAGCATTTT.

The CDR3 loop is CASSSEKTGGKLFF. The CDR3 nucleotides read TGTGCCAGCAGTTCTGAGAAGACAGGGGGAAAACTGTTTTTT. This chain uses TRBV6-5 with TRBJ1-4; 9 bases are shared with TRBD1. Trimming took 4 bases from V and 10 from J; bases not matched to a gene: 7. The CDR3 runs to 14 residues. From germline, CDR1 is MNHEY and CDR2 SVGAGI.

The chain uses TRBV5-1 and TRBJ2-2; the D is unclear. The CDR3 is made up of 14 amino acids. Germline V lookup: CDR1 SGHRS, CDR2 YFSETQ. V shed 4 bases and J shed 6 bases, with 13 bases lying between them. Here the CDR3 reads CASSHFSAAGELFF. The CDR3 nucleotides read TGCGCCAGCAGCCATTTCTCGGCGGCCGGGGAGCTGTTTTTT.

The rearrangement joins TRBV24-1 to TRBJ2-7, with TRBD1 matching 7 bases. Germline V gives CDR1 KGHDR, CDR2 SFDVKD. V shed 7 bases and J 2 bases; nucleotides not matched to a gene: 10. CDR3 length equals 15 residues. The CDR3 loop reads CATRLPGQQPYEQYV. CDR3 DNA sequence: TGTGCCACCAGGTTGCCGGGACAGCAACCCTACGAGCAGTACGTC.